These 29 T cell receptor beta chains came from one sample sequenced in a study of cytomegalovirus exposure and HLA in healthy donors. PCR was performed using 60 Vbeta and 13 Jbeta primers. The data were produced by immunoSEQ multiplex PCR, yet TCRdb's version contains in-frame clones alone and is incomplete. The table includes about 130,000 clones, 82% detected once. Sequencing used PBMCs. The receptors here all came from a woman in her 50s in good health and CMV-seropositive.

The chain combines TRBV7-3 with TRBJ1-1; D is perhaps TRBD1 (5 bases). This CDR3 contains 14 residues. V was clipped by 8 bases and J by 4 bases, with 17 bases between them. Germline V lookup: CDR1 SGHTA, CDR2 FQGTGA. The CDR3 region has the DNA TGTGCCAGCTCCATGGGGGGGTACGGCACTGAAGCTTTCTTT. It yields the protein CASSMGGYGTEAFF.

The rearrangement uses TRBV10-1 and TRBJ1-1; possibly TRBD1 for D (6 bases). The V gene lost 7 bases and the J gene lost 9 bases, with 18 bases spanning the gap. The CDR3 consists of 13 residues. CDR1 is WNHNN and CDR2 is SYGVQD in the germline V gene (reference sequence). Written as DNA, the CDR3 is TGCGCCAGCAAGGGGGAGATGGGAAACCAAGCTTTCTTT. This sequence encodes CASKGEMGNQAFF.

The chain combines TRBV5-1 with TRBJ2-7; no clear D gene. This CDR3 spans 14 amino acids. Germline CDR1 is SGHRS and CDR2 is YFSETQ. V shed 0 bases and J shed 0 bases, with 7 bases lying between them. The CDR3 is CASSLGATSYEQYF. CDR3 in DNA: TGCGCCAGCAGCTTGGGGGCAACCTCCTACGAGCAGTACTTC.

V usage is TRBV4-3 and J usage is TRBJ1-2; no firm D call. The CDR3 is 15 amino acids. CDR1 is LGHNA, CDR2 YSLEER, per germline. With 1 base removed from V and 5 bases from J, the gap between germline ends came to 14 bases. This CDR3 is CASSQGLRVGYGYTF. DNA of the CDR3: TGCGCCAGCAGCCAAGGTCTGAGGGTAGGGTATGGCTACACCTTC.

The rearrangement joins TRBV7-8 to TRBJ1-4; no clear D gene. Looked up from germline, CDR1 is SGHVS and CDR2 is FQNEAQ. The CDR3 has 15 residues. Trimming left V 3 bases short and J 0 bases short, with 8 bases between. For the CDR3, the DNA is TGTGCCAGCAGCTTTTTCCTCGCAACTAATGAAAAACTGTTTTTT. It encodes CASSFFLATNEKLFF.

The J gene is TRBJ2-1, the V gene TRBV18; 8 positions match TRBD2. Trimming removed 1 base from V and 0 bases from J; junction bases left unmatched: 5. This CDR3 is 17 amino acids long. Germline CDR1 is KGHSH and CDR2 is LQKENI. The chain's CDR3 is CASSPRPLADSYNEQFF. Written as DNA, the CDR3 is TGTGCCAGCTCACCACGGCCACTAGCGGACTCCTACAATGAGCAGTTCTTC.

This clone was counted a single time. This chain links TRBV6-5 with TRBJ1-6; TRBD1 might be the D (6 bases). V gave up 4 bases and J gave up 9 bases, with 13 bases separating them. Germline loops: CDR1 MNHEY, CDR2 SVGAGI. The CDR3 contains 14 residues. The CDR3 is CASSSNRVSSPLHF. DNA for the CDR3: TGTGCCAGCAGTTCCAACAGGGTTAGTTCACCCCTCCACTTT.

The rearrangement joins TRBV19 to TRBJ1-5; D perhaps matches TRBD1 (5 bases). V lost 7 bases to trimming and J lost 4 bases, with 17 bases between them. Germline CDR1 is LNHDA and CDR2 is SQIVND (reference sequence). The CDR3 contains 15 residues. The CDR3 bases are TGTGCCAGTACTAGCGAGGTGACAGCGAATCAGCCCCAGCATTTT. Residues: CASTSEVTANQPQHF.

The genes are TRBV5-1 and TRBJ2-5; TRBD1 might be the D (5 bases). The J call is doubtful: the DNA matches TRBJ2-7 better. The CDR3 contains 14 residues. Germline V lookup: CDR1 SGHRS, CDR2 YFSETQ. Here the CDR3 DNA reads TGCGCCAGCAGCTTGGGACAGCCGACGTACGAGCAGTACTTC. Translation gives CASSLGQPTYEQYF.

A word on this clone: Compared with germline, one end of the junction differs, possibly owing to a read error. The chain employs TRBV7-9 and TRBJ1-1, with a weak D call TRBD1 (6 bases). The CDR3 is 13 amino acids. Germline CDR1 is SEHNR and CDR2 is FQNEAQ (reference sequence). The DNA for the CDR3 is TGTTCCAGCAGCCTCCTGACAGGTCGAGAAGCTTTCTTT. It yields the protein CSSSLLTGREAFF.

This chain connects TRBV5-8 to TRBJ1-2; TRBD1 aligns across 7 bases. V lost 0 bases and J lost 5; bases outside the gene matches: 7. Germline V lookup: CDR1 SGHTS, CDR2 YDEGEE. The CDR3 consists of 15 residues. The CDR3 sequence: CASSLADRETYGYTF. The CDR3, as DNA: TGTGCCAGCAGCTTGGCCGACAGGGAAACGTATGGCTACACCTTC.

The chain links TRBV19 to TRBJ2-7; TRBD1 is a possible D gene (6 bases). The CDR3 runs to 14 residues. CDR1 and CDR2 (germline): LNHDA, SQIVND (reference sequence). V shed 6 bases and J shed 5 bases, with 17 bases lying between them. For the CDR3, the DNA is TGTGCCAGTAGGGGGCAGGGGCTTATGGACGAGCAGTACTTC. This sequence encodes CASRGQGLMDEQYF.

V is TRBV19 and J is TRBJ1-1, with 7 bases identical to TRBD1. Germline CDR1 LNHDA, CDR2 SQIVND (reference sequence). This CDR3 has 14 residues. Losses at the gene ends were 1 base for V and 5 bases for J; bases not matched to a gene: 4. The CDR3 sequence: CASSIGGDSTEAFF. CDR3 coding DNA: TGTGCCAGTAGTATAGGTGGGGACAGTACTGAAGCTTTCTTT.

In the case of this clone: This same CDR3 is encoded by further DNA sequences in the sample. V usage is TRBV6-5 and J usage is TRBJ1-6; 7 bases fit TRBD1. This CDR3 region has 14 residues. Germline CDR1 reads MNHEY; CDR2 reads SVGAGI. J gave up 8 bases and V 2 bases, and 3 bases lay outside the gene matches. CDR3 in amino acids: CASSYRGRDSPLHF. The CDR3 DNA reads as TGTGCCAGCAGTTACAGGGGGCGCGATTCACCCCTCCACTTT.

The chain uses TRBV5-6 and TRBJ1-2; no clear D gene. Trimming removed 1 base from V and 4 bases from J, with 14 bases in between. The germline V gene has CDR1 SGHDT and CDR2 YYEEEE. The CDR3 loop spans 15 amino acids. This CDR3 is CASSLSIDSFYGYTF. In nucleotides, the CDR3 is TGTGCCAGCAGCTTGTCTATAGATAGCTTCTATGGCTACACCTTC.

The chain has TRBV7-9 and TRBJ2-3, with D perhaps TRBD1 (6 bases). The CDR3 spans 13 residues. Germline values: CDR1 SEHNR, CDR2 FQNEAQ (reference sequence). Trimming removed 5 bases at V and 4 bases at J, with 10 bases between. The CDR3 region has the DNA TGTGCCAGCAGCCTCACAGGGCCAGATACGCAGTATTTT. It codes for CASSLTGPDTQYF.

The CDR3 sequence: CASSQPTSRYNEQFF. In nucleotides, the CDR3 is TGCGCCAGCAGCCAACCGACTAGCCGATACAATGAGCAGTTCTTC. This chain connects TRBV4-1 to TRBJ2-1, with 7 bases that match TRBD2. The CDR3 runs to 15 residues. Trimming cost V 2 bases and J 4 bases; bases outside gene matches: 5. In germline, CDR1 is MGHRA, CDR2 YSYEKL.

CDR3 in DNA: TGTGCCAGCAGCCTAAGCGGGCCACCAGGCGAGCAGTACTTC. Residues: CASSLSGPPGEQYF. The rearrangement joins TRBV5-4 to TRBJ2-7; possibly TRBD2 for D (6 bases). The CDR3 contains 14 residues. The V end was cut by 4 bases, the J end by 6 bases, with 17 bases between. Germline CDR1 reads SGHNT; CDR2 reads YYREEE (reference sequence).

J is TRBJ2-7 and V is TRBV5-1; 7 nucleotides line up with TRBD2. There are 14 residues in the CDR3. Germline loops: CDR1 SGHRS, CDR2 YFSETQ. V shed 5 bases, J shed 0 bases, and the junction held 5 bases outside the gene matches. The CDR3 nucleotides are TGCGCCAGCAGAGAAGCGGGGACCTCCTACGAGCAGTACTTC. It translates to CASREAGTSYEQYF.

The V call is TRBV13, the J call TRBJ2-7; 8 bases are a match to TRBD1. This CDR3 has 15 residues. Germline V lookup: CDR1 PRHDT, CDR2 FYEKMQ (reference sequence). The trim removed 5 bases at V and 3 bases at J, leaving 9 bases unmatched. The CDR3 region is CASSPGGTGLYEQYF. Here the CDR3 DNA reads TGTGCCAGCAGCCCAGGTGGGACAGGCCTCTACGAGCAGTACTTC.

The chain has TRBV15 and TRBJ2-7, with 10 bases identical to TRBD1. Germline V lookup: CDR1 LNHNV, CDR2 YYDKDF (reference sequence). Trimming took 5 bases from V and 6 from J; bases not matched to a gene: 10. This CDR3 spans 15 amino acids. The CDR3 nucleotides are TGTGCCACCAGCCGCCGGACAGGGGGGGCCTCCGAGCAGTACTTC. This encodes CATSRRTGGASEQYF.

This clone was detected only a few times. The chain's CDR3 is CASSSYSNQPQHF. For the CDR3, the DNA is TGTGCCAGCAGTTCTTATAGCAATCAGCCCCAGCATTTT. This chain joins TRBV6-4 and TRBJ1-5; D remains unclear. The CDR3 runs 13 residues. Germline lookup yields CDR1 MRHNA and CDR2 SNTAGT. Trimming cost V 5 bases and J 0 bases, with 5 bases left between them.

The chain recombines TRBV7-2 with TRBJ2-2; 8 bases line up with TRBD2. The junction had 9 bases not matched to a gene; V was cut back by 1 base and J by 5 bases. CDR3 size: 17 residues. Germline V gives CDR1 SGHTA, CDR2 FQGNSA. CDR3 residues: CASSLEGAGAGTGELFF. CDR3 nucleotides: TGTGCCAGCAGCTTAGAAGGAGCGGGGGCGGGGACCGGGGAGCTGTTTTTT. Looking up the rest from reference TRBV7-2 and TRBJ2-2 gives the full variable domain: GAGVSQSPSNKVTEKGKDVELRCDPISGHTALYWYRQSLGQGLEFLIYFQGNSAPDKSGLPSDRFSAERTGGSVSTLTIQRTQQEDSAVYLCASSLEGAGAGTGELFFGEGSRLTVL.

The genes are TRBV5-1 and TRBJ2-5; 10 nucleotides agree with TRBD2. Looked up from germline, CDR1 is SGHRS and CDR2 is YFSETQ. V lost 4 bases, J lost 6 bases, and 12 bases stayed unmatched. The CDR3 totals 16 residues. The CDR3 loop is CASSMTSSSGGKTQYF. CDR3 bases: TGCGCCAGCAGCATGACCTCCTCTAGCGGGGGTAAGACCCAGTACTTC.

The CDR3 is CASSEEDRVSPNTEAFF. CDR3 DNA sequence: TGTGCCAGCAGCGAGGAGGACAGGGTTAGCCCGAACACTGAAGCTTTCTTT. V and J are TRBV7-9 and TRBJ1-1, with 8 bases fitting TRBD1. V trimming: 5 bases; J trimming: 1 base; junction bases outside the gene matches: 12. Germline V lookup: CDR1 SEHNR, CDR2 FQNEAQ (reference sequence). The CDR3 length is 17 residues. The full variable domain, in which reference TRBV7-9 and TRBJ1-1 provide the parts outside the CDR3, is DTGVSQNPRHKITKRGQNVTFRCDPISEHNRLYWYRQTLGQGPEFLTYFQNEAQLEKSRLLSDRFSAERPKGSFSTLEIQRTEQGDSAMYLCASSEEDRVSPNTEAFFGQGTRLTVV.

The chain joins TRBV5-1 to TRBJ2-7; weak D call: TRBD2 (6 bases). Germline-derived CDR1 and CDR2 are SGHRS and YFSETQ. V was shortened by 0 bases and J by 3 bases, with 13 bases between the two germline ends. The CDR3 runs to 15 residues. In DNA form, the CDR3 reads TGCGCCAGCAGCTTGGAGGGCCGGGGGTTCTACGAGCAGTACTTC. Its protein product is CASSLEGRGFYEQYF.

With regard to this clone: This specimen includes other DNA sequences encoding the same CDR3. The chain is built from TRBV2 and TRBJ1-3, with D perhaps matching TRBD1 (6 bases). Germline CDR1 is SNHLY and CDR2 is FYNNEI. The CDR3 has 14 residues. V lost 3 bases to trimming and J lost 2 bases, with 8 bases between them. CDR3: CASSEGTPGNTIYF. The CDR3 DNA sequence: TGTGCCAGCAGTGAGGGGACACCTGGAAACACCATATATTTT.

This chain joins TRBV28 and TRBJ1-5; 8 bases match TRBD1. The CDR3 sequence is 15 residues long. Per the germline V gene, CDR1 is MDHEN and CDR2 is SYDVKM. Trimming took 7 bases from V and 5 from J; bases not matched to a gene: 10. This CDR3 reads CASTPRDRGYQPQHF. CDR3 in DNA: TGTGCCAGCACCCCGAGAGACAGGGGATATCAGCCCCAGCATTTT. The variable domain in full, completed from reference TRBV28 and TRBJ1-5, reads DVKVTQSSRYLVKRTGEKVFLECVQDMDHENMFWYRQDPGLGLRLIYFSYDVKMKEKGDIPEGYSVSREKKERFSLILESASTNQTSMYLCASTPRDRGYQPQHFGDGTRLSIL.

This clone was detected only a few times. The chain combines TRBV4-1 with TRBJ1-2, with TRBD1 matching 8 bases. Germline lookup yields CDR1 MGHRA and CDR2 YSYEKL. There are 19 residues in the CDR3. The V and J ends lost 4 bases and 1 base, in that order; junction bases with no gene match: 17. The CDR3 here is CASSRWEGTGPRLNYGYTF. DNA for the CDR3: TGCGCCAGCAGCCGGTGGGAGGGGACAGGCCCCCGCCTTAACTATGGCTACACCTTC.